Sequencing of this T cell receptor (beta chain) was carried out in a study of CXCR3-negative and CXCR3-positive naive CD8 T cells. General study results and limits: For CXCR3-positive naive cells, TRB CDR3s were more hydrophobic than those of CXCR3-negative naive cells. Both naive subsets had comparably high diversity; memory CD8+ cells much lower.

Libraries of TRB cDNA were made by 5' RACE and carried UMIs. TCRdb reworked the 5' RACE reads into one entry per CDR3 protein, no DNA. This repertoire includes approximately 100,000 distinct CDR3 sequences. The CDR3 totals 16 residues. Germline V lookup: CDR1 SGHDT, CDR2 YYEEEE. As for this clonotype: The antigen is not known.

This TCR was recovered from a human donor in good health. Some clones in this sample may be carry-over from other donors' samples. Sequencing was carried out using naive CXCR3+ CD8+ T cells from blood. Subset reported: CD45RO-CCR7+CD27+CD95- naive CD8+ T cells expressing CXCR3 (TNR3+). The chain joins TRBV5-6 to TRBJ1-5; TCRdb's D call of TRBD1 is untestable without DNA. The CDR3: CASSLRDSFYNQPQHF.